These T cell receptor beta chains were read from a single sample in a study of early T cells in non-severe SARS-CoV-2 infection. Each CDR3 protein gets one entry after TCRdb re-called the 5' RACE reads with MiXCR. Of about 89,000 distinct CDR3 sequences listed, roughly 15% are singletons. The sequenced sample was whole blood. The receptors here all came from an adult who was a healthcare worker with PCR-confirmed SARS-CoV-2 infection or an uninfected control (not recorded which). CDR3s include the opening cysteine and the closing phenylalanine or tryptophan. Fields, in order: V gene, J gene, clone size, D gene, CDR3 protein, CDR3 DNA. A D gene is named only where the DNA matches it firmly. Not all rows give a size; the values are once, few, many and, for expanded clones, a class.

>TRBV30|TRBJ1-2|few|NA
CAWRGTGQANYGYTF
TGTGCCTGGAGGGGAACAGGGCAAGCTAACTATGGCTACACCTTC
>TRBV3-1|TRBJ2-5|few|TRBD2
CASSPLLTSGGARGQETQYF
TGTGCCAGCAGCCCACTACTCACTAGCGGGGGAGCGAGGGGCCAAGAGACCCAGTACTTC
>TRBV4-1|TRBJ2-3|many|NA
CASSQGTADTDTQYF
TGCGCCAGCAGCCAAGGCACAGCTGACACAGATACGCAGTATTTT
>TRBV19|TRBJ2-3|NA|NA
CASSMRGKTDTQYF
TGTGCCAGTAGTATGCGAGGGAAAACAGATACGCAGTATTTT
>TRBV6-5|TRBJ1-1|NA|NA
CASSYSILNTEAFF
TGTGCCAGCAGTTACTCGATCCTGAACACTGAAGCTTTCTTT
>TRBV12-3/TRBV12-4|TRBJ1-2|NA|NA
CASSPADSYGYTF
TGTGCCAGCAGTCCGGCGGACAGTTATGGCTACACCTTC
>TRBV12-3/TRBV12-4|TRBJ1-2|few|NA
CASSDRVAAPHF
TGTGCCAGCAGTGACCGTGTGGCTGCCCCCCACTTC
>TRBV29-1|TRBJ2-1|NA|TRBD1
CSVGGVRGNEQFF
TGCAGCGTTGGGGGCGTCAGGGGGAATGAGCAGTTCTTC
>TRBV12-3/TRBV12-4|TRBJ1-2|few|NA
CASSAGRTSNYGYTF
TGTGCCAGCAGTGCCGGTAGGACATCGAACTATGGCTACACCTTC
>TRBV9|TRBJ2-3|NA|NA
CASSVGLGSADTQYF
TGTGCCAGCAGCGTAGGGTTAGGCTCGGCAGATACGCAGTATTTT
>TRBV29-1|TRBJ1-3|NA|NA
CSAKKQRTGNTIYF
TGCAGCGCCAAGAAACAGCGGACTGGAAACACCATATATTTT
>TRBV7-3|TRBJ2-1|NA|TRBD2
CASSLKLTSTEQFF
TGTGCCAGCAGCTTAAAGCTGACTAGCACTGAGCAGTTCTTC
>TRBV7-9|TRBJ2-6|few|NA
CAPRGAPGPSGANVLTF
TGTGCCCCCCGCGGGGCCCCGGGTCCTTCTGGGGCCAACGTCCTGACTTTC
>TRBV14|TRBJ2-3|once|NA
CASSDRIFTDTQYF
TGTGCCAGCTCGGACCGAATTTTTACAGATACGCAGTATTTT
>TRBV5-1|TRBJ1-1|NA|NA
CASSLAPQGSNTEAFF
TGCGCCAGCAGCCTCGCCCCTCAGGGTTCGAACACTGAAGCTTTCTTT
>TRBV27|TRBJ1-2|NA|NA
CASSKNTNYGYTF
TGTGCCAGCAGTAAAAATACTAACTATGGCTACACCTTC
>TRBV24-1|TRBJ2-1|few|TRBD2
CATSDPGTSGGDHEQFF
TGTGCCACCAGTGACCCCGGGACTAGCGGGGGGGACCATGAGCAGTTCTTC
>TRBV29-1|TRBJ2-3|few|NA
CSVEYGTATDTQYF
TGCAGCGTTGAATATGGGACTGCCACAGATACGCAGTATTTT
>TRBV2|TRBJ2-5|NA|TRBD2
CASSEGRTSGGSETQYF
TGTGCCAGCAGTGAAGGAAGGACTAGCGGGGGTTCGGAGACCCAGTACTTC
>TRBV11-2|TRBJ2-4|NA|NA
CASSPTGAKNIQYF
TGTGCCAGCAGCCCTACAGGGGCCAAAAACATTCAGTACTTC
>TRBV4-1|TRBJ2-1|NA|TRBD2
CASSRIGTSGGNEQFF
TGCGCCAGCAGCCGGATAGGGACTAGCGGGGGGAATGAGCAGTTCTTC
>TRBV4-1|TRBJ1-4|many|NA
CASSQDAGGEKLFF
TGCGCCAGCAGCCAAGATGCCGGCGGCGAAAAACTGTTTTTT
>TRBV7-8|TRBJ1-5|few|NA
CASSPRVMSNQPQHF
TGTGCCAGCAGCCCCAGGGTTATGAGCAATCAGCCCCAGCATTTT
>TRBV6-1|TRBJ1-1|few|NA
CAINKLGRGLTNTEAFF
TGTGCCATCAACAAGCTGGGCAGGGGCTTAACGAACACTGAAGCTTTCTTT
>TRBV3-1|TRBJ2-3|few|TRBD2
CASSQVFSAGVSDTQYF
TGTGCCAGCAGCCAAGTTTTTTCGGCGGGGGTATCAGATACGCAGTATTTT
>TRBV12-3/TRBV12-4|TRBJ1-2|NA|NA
CASNLPGQRASGYTF
TGTGCCAGCAATTTACCCGGACAGCGTGCGAGTGGCTACACCTTC
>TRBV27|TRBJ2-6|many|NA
CASSLVGTSFPARDVSGANVLTF
TGTGCCAGCAGTTTAGTGGGGACATCGTTCCCTGCGCGCGATGTCTCTGGGGCCAACGTCCTGACTTTC
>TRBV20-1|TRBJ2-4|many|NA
CSARNTGKNIQYF
TGCAGTGCGCGGAACACGGGCAAAAACATTCAGTACTTC
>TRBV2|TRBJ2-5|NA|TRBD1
CASSRWTGRDQETQYF
TGTGCCAGCAGTCGGTGGACAGGACGAGACCAAGAGACCCAGTACTTC
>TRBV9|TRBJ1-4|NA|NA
CASSVGGVGEKLFF
TGTGCCAGCAGCGTAGGAGGGGTTGGTGAAAAACTGTTTTTT
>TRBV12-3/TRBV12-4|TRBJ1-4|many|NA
CASSYPGGGHEKLFF
TGTGCCAGCAGTTACCCCGGAGGGGGTCATGAAAAACTGTTTTTT
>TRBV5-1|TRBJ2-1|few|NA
CASSQDGFKEGNEQFF
TGCGCCAGCAGCCAGGACGGCTTTAAGGAGGGCAATGAGCAGTTCTTC
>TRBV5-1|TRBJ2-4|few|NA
CASSLDSSSKNIQYF
TGCGCCAGCAGCTTGGACAGTTCTTCCAAAAACATTCAGTACTTC
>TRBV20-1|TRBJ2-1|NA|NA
CSAIQTGSSGNEQFF
TGCAGTGCAATTCAAACCGGGTCGTCGGGTAATGAGCAGTTCTTC
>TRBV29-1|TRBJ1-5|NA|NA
CSFVTGDSNQPQHF
TGCAGCTTTGTTACAGGTGATAGCAATCAGCCCCAGCATTTT
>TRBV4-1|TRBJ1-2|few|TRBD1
CASSPDRGNYGYTF
TGCGCCAGCAGCCCGGACAGGGGAAACTATGGCTACACCTTC
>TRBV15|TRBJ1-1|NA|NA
CATSRDRRGTNTEAFF
TGTGCCACCAGCAGAGATCGGAGGGGAACGAACACTGAAGCTTTCTTT
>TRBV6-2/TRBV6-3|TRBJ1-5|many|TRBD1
CASTPTGNTNQPQHF
TGTGCCAGCACACCGACAGGGAACACCAATCAGCCCCAGCATTTT
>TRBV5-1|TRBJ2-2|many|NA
CASSLSQVPTGELFF
TGCGCCAGCAGCTTGTCACAGGTGCCTACCGGGGAGCTGTTTTTT
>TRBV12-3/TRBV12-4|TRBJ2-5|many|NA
CASRPYDRQETQYF
TGTGCCAGCAGACCCTACGACAGGCAAGAGACCCAGTACTTC
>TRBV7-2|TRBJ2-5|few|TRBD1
CASSLKPGQDSFAKTQYF
TGTGCCAGCAGCTTAAAACCGGGACAGGACTCATTCGCAAAGACCCAGTACTTC
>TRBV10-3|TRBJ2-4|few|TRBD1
CAISDGQGLAKNIQYF
TGTGCCATCAGCGATGGACAGGGATTAGCCAAAAACATTCAGTACTTC
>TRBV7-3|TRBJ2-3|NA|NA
CASSLKAGPTNTQYF
TGTGCCAGCAGCTTAAAGGCGGGGCCCACGAATACGCAGTATTTT